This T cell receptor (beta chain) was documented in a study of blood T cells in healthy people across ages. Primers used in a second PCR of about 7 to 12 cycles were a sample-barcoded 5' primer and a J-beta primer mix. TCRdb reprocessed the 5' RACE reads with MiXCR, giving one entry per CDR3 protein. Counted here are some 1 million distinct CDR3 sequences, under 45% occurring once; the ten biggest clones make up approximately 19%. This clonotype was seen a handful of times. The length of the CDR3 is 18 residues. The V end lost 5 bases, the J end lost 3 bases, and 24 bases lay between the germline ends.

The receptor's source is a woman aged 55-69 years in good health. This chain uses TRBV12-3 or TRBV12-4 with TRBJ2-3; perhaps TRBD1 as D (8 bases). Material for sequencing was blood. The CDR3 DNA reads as TGTGCCAGCAGTCCCCCAACCCTATTACAGGGGGGGACAGATACGCAGTATTTT. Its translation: CASSPPTLLQGGTDTQYF.